This is a list of T cell receptor beta chains from one sample in a study of cytomegalovirus exposure and HLA in healthy donors. The table came from immunoSEQ multiplex PCR; TCRdb's copy has only in-frame clones and leaves some out. Among about 160,000 clones listed, about 82% were seen once. Sequenced: PBMCs. The receptors here all came from a young woman in good health and CMV-seronegative. Both conserved end residues are part of each CDR3. Fields, in order: J gene, clone size, D gene, V gene, CDR3 DNA, CDR3 protein. A D gene is named only where the DNA matches it firmly. The listing skips clone size in some rows; elsewhere it reads once, few, many or a size class.

TRBJ1-3 | - | TRBD1 | TRBV6-1 | TGTGCCAGCAACCGACAGGGGGCGCACACCATATATTTT | CASNRQGAHTIYF
TRBJ1-2 | - | - | TRBV6-1 | TGTGCCAGCAGTGAAGCCGGCGGGCATTATGGCTACACCTTC | CASSEAGGHYGYTF
TRBJ2-1 | - | TRBD2 | TRBV25-1 | TGTGCCAGCAGTCGACATAGCGGGAGGGCCCGGGATGAGCAGTTCTTC | CASSRHSGRARDEQFF
TRBJ2-1 | - | TRBD1 | TRBV30 | TGTGCCTGGGACCGGGACAGGCTGAATCTTGGGTACAATGAGCAGTTCTTC | CAWDRDRLNLGYNEQFF
TRBJ2-5 | few | - | TRBV6-1 | TGTGCCAGCAGTGAAGCTGCGGGCTCCCAAGAGACCCAGTACTTC | CASSEAAGSQETQYF
TRBJ2-5 | - | - | TRBV7-2 | TGTGCCAGCAGCTTAGCGCAAGCAGAGGGGGAAGAGACCCAGTACTTC | CASSLAQAEGEETQYF
TRBJ2-7 | - | TRBD2 | TRBV28 | TGTGCCAGCAGACTAGCGGCGGTCTACGAGCAGTACTTC | CASRLAAVYEQYF
TRBJ2-3 | few | TRBD2 | TRBV19 | TGTGCCAGTAGCGGGAGGGAAATAGCAGATACGCAGTATTTT | CASSGREIADTQYF
TRBJ2-3 | - | TRBD2 | TRBV5-4 | TGTGCCAGCAGCACCGACCACGGACTAGCAAGCACAGATACGCAGTATTTT | CASSTDHGLASTDTQYF
TRBJ2-1 | - | - | TRBV10-3 | TGTGCCATCAGTGATTACCCAACTGGAGATGAGCAGTTCTTC | CAISDYPTGDEQFF
TRBJ2-7 | - | - | TRBV30 | TGTGCCTGGAGTTCTAGCTCCCTGGGGGAGCAGTACTTC | CAWSSSSLGEQYF
TRBJ2-1 | - | TRBD1 | TRBV28 | TGTGCCAGCAGGAACCAAGGGACAGCTCGCAATGAGCAGTTCTTC | CASRNQGTARNEQFF
TRBJ2-7 | - | TRBD2 | TRBV11-2 | TGTGCCAGCAGCCCGACTAGCGGGGGGTACGAGCAGTACTTC | CASSPTSGGYEQYF
TRBJ2-2 | - | - | TRBV2 | TGTGCCAGCAGTCAGGGTGCGGGGATATGGGCGAACACCGGGGAGCTGTTTTTT | CASSQGAGIWANTGELFF
TRBJ1-1 | - | - | TRBV5-1 | TGCGCCAGCAGCCTTAAGAACACTGAAGCTTTCTTT | CASSLKNTEAFF
TRBJ1-5 | - | - | TRBV7-7 | TGTGCTAGCAGCTTAGGGGCGACCTTTAGGAGCAATCAGCCCCAGCATTTT | CASSLGATFRSNQPQHF
TRBJ2-1 | - | TRBD1 | TRBV11-3 | TGTGCCAGCAGCCTAGGACAGGTCGGAAATGAGCAGTTCTTC | CASSLGQVGNEQFF
TRBJ2-7 | - | TRBD1 | TRBV15 | TGTGCCACCAGTCCCCGGACAGGCGACTACGAGCAGTACTTC | CATSPRTGDYEQYF
TRBJ2-5 | - | TRBD1 | TRBV5-4 | TGTGCCAGCAGCTTTTTGGGAACACCCCCGCAGGGGGTTTATCAGACCCAGTACTTC | CASSFLGTPPQGVYQTQYF
TRBJ1-1 | - | TRBD1 | TRBV10-3 | TGTGCCATCAGTGAGTCGGTCGGGACAGTCACTGAAGCTTTCTTT | CAISESVGTVTEAFF
TRBJ2-1 | - | TRBD2 | TRBV7-9 | TGTGCCAGCTTCTCTGGCGGGAGTTTCAATGAGCAGTTCTTC | CASFSGGSFNEQFF
TRBJ2-2 | - | - | TRBV7-9 | TGTGCCAGCAGCATACCCTCGAGGTATCCTAACGGGACCGGGGAGCTGTTTTTT | CASSIPSRYPNGTGELFF
TRBJ2-7 | once | TRBD1 | TRBV4-1 | TGCGCCAGCAGCGAACGGACAGGGGACGAGCAGTACTTC | CASSERTGDEQYF
TRBJ1-2 | - | - | TRBV2 | TGTGCCAGCAGTGAAACTCGCCGGTATGGCTACACCTTC | CASSETRRYGYTF
TRBJ1-1 | - | - | TRBV28 | TGTGCCAGCAGTCGGTCACTTGAAGCTTTCTTT | CASSRSLEAFF
TRBJ2-7 | - | TRBD2 | TRBV7-2 | TGTGCCAGCAGCCTAAGCGGGAAGTACGAGCAGTACTTC | CASSLSGKYEQYF
TRBJ1-1 | - | - | TRBV18 | TGTGCCAGCTCACCATTGGGGGGTTTGAACACTGAAGCTTTCTTT | CASSPLGGLNTEAFF
TRBJ2-5 | - | - | TRBV6-1 | TGTGCCAGCAGTGACCTAAAGGGCGGGGGCGGGGGAGAGACCCAGTACTTC | CASSDLKGGGGGETQYF
TRBJ2-2 | - | - | TRBV9 | TGTGCCAGCAGCGCGGGGGCCGGGGAGCTGTTTTTT | CASSAGAGELFF
TRBJ2-5 | - | - | TRBV5-1 | TGCGCCAGCAGCCTCTCTCAAGAGACCCAGTACTTC | CASSLSQETQYF
TRBJ1-1 | - | TRBD1 | TRBV7-9 | TGTGCCAGCAGCTTGGGTGACAGGGTTAGGGATTTCACTGAAGCTTTCTTT | CASSLGDRVRDFTEAFF
TRBJ2-7 | - | - | TRBV28 | TGTGCCAGCAGTTTCTACAGGGAATCGTCATACGAGCAGTACTTC | CASSFYRESSYEQYF
TRBJ2-2 | once | TRBD1 | TRBV5-1 | TGCGCCAGCAGCTTAATAGGGGGCGCCGGCACCGGGGAGCTGTTTTTT | CASSLIGGAGTGELFF
TRBJ2-3 | few | - | TRBV4-3 | TGCGCCAGCAGCCAAGATCGATCCCCATCCGCCGAGGGAGATACGCAGTATTTT | CASSQDRSPSAEGDTQYF
TRBJ2-2 | - | TRBD1 | TRBV5-8 | TGTGCCAGCAGCTTGTGGACAGGATCCACCGGGGAGCTGTTTTTT | CASSLWTGSTGELFF
TRBJ2-2 | - | TRBD2 | TRBV2 | TGTGCCAGCAGTGTAAGCGGGAGGGGCACCGGGGAGCTGTTTTTT | CASSVSGRGTGELFF
TRBJ2-4 | - | - | TRBV28 | TGTGCCAGCAGTTTGAGACTAGCCAAAAACATTCAGTACTTC | CASSLRLAKNIQYF
TRBJ2-2 | once | - | TRBV9 | TGTGCCAGCAGCGCTGAGGTAGGGGTGGTCGGAACCGGGGAGCTGTTTTTT | CASSAEVGVVGTGELFF
TRBJ1-2 | - | - | TRBV28 | TGTGCCAGCAGCCACGGACGGGAGGAGTACTATGGCTACACCTTC | CASSHGREEYYGYTF
TRBJ1-1 | - | - | TRBV6-4 | TGTGCCAGCAGTGACTCGAGTCGAGGGAACACTGAAGCTTTCTTT | CASSDSSRGNTEAFF
TRBJ2-7 | - | - | TRBV5-1 | TGCGCCAGCAGTACCGGGACAAGTCCCTCCGTCTACGAGCAGTACTTC | CASSTGTSPSVYEQYF
TRBJ1-2 | - | - | TRBV19 | TGTGCCAGTAGTATAGCTCGAATCGGGGGGTTCGCCTATGGCTACACCTTC | CASSIARIGGFAYGYTF
TRBJ2-1 | - | TRBD1 | TRBV30 | TGTGCCTGGACTAACAGGGGTGAGCAGTTCTTC | CAWTNRGEQFF
TRBJ2-7 | once | - | TRBV4-3 | TGCGCCAGCAGCCAAGGCGAGGGAGGCGCCTACGAGCAGTACTTC | CASSQGEGGAYEQYF
TRBJ2-1 | - | - | TRBV11-3 | TGTGCCAGCAGCTTAGAATTCAGCTACAATGAGCAGTTCTTC | CASSLEFSYNEQFF
TRBJ2-1 | - | - | TRBV6-4 | TGTGCCAGCAGTGACGGGCCATCCCCTTACAATGAGCAGTTCTTC | CASSDGPSPYNEQFF
TRBJ1-6 | - | - | TRBV7-2 | TGTGCCAGCAGCTTTATCAGGGTTTACGATAATTCACCCCTCCACTTT | CASSFIRVYDNSPLHF
TRBJ2-7 | - | TRBD1 | TRBV5-1 | TGCGCCAGCCACGTTTCGCCCGGGACAGGGGTCTACGAGCAGTACTTC | CASHVSPGTGVYEQYF
TRBJ2-1 | - | TRBD2 | TRBV29-1 | TGCAGCGTCGCCCTAGCGGGAGGTAACAATGAGCAGTTCTTC | CSVALAGGNNEQFF
TRBJ2-1 | - | - | TRBV7-9 | TGTGCCAGCAGCCAGAGGTTAAGCTCCTACAATGAGCAGTTCTTC | CASSQRLSSYNEQFF
TRBJ2-3 | - | TRBD2 | TRBV4-1 | TGCGCCAGCAGCCCCCTAGCGGGAAGCGGCACAGATACGCAGTATTTT | CASSPLAGSGTDTQYF
TRBJ1-1 | - | - | TRBV18 | TGTGCCAGCTCACCACGGCGGGTCATGAACACTGAAGCTTTCTTT | CASSPRRVMNTEAFF
TRBJ2-3 | - | - | TRBV5-6 | TGTGCCAGCAGCCATCGAAGAACAGTCGCAGATACGCAGTATTTT | CASSHRRTVADTQYF
TRBJ1-2 | - | TRBD1 | TRBV5-1 | TGCGCCAGCAGCCCAGGGGGCCCCAGGGATGGCTACACCTTC | CASSPGGPRDGYTF
TRBJ2-3 | - | - | TRBV19 | TGTGCCAGTAGTATCGACGGAGTTAGCACAGATACGCAGTATTTT | CASSIDGVSTDTQYF
TRBJ2-5 | - | TRBD2 | TRBV4-2 | TGTGCCAGCAGCCAATCCCCCCCAGCGGGAGGGCTCGAAGAGACCCAGTACTTC | CASSQSPPAGGLEETQYF
TRBJ2-2 | - | - | TRBV5-1 | TGCGCCAGCAGCTTGATTCCAGTCCAGTCCACCGGGGAGCTGTTTTTT | CASSLIPVQSTGELFF